This record concerns one T cell receptor beta chain sequence. The sample is drawn from a study of regulatory T cells in long-lasting Graves disease. Building the TCR beta libraries relied on iRepertoire HTBI primers, and CDR3 regions underwent Arm-PCR. Using its own MiXCR run on the multiplex PCR reads, TCRdb lists one record per CDR3 protein. The sample carries hundreds of thousands of distinct CDR3 sequences, 15% to 20% recorded once. Time point given: newly diagnosed GD, antithyroid drugs for less than 3 months. Isolated PBMC RNA provided the starting material for the TCR library. In this cohort, patients came from an endocrinology department located in Xi'an, China. The CDR3 is 13 residues long. V was pared by 4 bases and J by 5 bases, with 14 bases between. Per germline, CDR1 DFQATT and CDR2 SNEGSKA (reference sequence).

The sequence was obtained from a female donor with Graves disease. The sequenced sample was peripheral blood mononuclear cells (PBMCs), obtained at new diagnosis, from a patient treated with antithyroid drugs. The rearrangement joins TRBV20-1 to TRBJ2-5; TRBD2 is a possible D gene (6 bases). CDR3 region: CSAKGAGPETQYF. In DNA, the CDR3 is TGCAGTGCTAAGGGTGCGGGACCGGAGACCCAGTACTTC.